This TCR beta chain emerged from a study of radiotherapy plus CTLA-4 blockade in lung cancer. Clones were sequenced by immunoSEQ multiplex PCR, and TCRdb holds only the in-frame ones, with some missing. The sample shows tens of thousands of clones, 71% of them seen only once. As for this clone: Its antigen is not known.

Study outcomes and limitations: In blood, after radiotherapy plus ipilimumab, tumor-derived TCR clones expanded. Early blood T cell clone changes and increased post-radiation serum interferon-beta were reportedly the strongest response predictors.

The CDR3 covers 13 residues. Germline CDR1 is SGHTA and CDR2 is FQGNSA. Deletions cut 4 bases from V and 1 base from J, with 7 bases between. The TCR originated in a human donor with non-small cell lung cancer whose response to radiotherapy plus ipilimumab could not be evaluated. This rearrangement joins TRBV7-2 to TRBJ1-1, with D unclear. The sample consisted of peripheral blood, taken from a patient treated with radiotherapy plus ipilimumab. The CDR3 DNA follows: TGTGCCAGCAGCTCACAGACGAACACTGAAGCTTTCTTT. Its protein is CASSSQTNTEAFF.